Listed here are 27 T cell receptor beta chains from one sample, sequenced in a study of identical twins. TCRdb redid the calling of the 5' RACE reads with MiXCR, one entry per CDR3 protein. The data show 350,000 to 500,000 distinct CDR3 sequences, under 20% seen once. Sequencing was done on a sample of naive T cells sorted from blood. The receptors were sampled from a man aged 50 to 59 in good health.

The J gene is TRBJ2-7, the V gene TRBV4-1, with 10 bases matching TRBD1. The J segment lost 2 bases and the V segment lost 4 bases, leaving 8 bases of the junction unmatched. CDR3 size: 16 residues. In germline, CDR1 is MGHRA, CDR2 YSYEKL. The CDR3 coding sequence is TGCGCCAGCAGCCGGACTGCGGGACAGGGGCCCTACGAGCAGTACTTC. This encodes CASSRTAGQGPYEQYF.

The J gene is TRBJ2-5, the V gene TRBV10-3; D is possibly TRBD2 (6 bases). V was trimmed by 5 bases and J by 4 bases, leaving 11 bases between them. Germline loops: CDR1 ENHRY, CDR2 SYGVKD. This CDR3 is 13 amino acids long. The chain's CDR3 is CAISPGGGETQYF. CDR3 DNA: TGTGCCATCAGTCCCGGGGGAGGAGAGACCCAGTACTTC.

This clonotype appeared many times. The chain combines TRBV5-5 with TRBJ2-2; 8 bases are a match to TRBD2. The CDR3 consists of 15 residues. V was clipped by 1 base and J by 4 bases; unmatched bases: 3. Germline V gene lookup returns CDR1 SGHKS and CDR2 YYEKEE (reference sequence). DNA of the CDR3: TGTGCCAGCAGCTTGACTAGCGGAAGCACCGGGGAGCTGTTTTTT. This codes for CASSLTSGSTGELFF. Full variable domain (rest looked up from reference TRBV5-5 and TRBJ2-2): DAGVTQSPTHLIKTRGQQVTLRCSPISGHKSVSWYQQVLGQGPQFIFQYYEKEERGRGNFPDRFSARQFPNYSSELNVNALLLGDSALYLCASSLTSGSTGELFFGEGSRLTVL.

A few counts support this clonotype. A read error may account for a junction end that differs from germline. V and J are TRBV20-1 and TRBJ1-2; 7 nucleotides match TRBD1. The CDR3 totals 12 residues. Germline CDR1 reads DFQATT; CDR2 reads SNEGSKA (reference sequence). The CDR3 reads CSAPGGYYAYTF. The DNA of the CDR3 is TGCAGTGCACCAGGGGGATACTATGCCTACACCTTC.

This clonotype was recorded a few times. The chain combines TRBV5-4 with TRBJ2-1; 10 bases fit TRBD2. Germline loops: CDR1 SGHNT, CDR2 YYREEE (reference sequence). Trimming took 0 bases from V and 3 from J; bases not matched to a gene: 3. CDR3 length: 16 residues. CDR3 coding DNA: TGTGCCAGCAGCTTGGACCCTAGCGGGAGCTACAATGAGCAGTTCTTC. It translates to CASSLDPSGSYNEQFF.

This clonotype has ten or more counts. The chain recombines TRBV9 with TRBJ1-1; D may be TRBD1 (5 bases). V shed 4 bases and J shed 3 bases, with 7 bases lying between them. The CDR3 length is 12 residues. Germline CDR1 and CDR2: SGDLS and YYNGEE. The CDR3 is CASSQTDTEAFF. The CDR3 bases are TGTGCCAGCAGCCAGACAGACACTGAAGCTTTCTTT.

This clonotype was recorded at least ten times. The chain recombines TRBV10-3 with TRBJ2-1; 9 nucleotides align to TRBD1. Germline CDR1 ENHRY, CDR2 SYGVKD. With 8 bases clipped from V and 0 bases from J, the junction kept 5 bases outside the gene matches. The CDR3 length is 15 residues. The DNA of the CDR3 is TGTGCCATCCTAGGACAGGGGAGCTCCTACAATGAGCAGTTCTTC. Encoded protein: CAILGQGSSYNEQFF.

The rearrangement links TRBV11-1 to TRBJ1-1; 8 nucleotides match TRBD1. Germline V gene data show CDR1 as SGHAT and CDR2 as FQDESV (reference sequence). There are 18 residues in the CDR3. The junction had 14 bases not matched to a gene; V was cut back by 4 bases and J by 1 base. CDR3 nucleotides: TGTGCCAGCAGCTCTCAACCAGGGGGCCGAGAGAGGAACACTGAAGCTTTCTTT. This gives the protein CASSSQPGGRERNTEAFF.

The rearrangement links TRBV9 to TRBJ2-2; possible D gene TRBD1, 5 bases. Germline V lookup: CDR1 SGDLS, CDR2 YYNGEE. The CDR3 totals 15 residues. V was pared by 2 bases and J by 3 bases, with 11 bases between. The CDR3 DNA follows: TGTGCCAGCAGCGTTCAGGGAATAGACACCGGGGAGCTGTTTTTT. It codes for CASSVQGIDTGELFF.

The chain employs TRBV6-6 and TRBJ2-2; 7 bases map to TRBD2. Germline V gives CDR1 MNHNY, CDR2 SVGAGI (reference sequence). CDR3 size: 13 residues. With V trimmed by 11 bases and J by 3 bases, 6 bases remained unmatched. The CDR3 sequence is CAVRGTDTGELFF. The DNA of the CDR3 is TGTGCCGTGCGGGGGACGGACACCGGGGAGCTGTTTTTT.

This clonotype was seen a handful of times. The rearrangement joins TRBV29-1 to TRBJ2-7, with 10 bases that match TRBD2. Germline V CDR1 and CDR2: SQVTM, ANQGSEA. The CDR3 is 11 amino acids. The V gene end was trimmed by 4 bases and the J gene end by 6 bases; junction bases not matched to a gene: 0. The CDR3 DNA reads as TGCAGCGTTGGGACTAGCGGCGAGCAGTACTTC. The encoded protein is CSVGTSGEQYF.

The sample holds a few counts of this clonotype. This rearrangement joins TRBV6-1 to TRBJ2-1; D is ambiguous. Germline CDR1 MNHNS, CDR2 SASEGT. The CDR3 covers 15 residues. V was clipped by 6 bases and J by 6 bases, with 18 bases between them. In DNA, the CDR3 is TGTGCCAGCAGACCCTTCCGGGCGGACCCCAATGAGCAGTTCTTC. This gives the protein CASRPFRADPNEQFF.

This clonotype was seen a handful of times. The rearrangement uses TRBV6-6 and TRBJ2-5; no clear D gene. Germline V gene sequence: CDR1 MNHNY, CDR2 SVGAGI (reference sequence). Trimming left V 4 bases short and J 0 bases short, with 6 bases between. CDR3 length: 13 amino acids. The DNA of the CDR3 is TGTGCCAGCAGTTTAGACAACCAAGAGACCCAGTACTTC. Translation: CASSLDNQETQYF.

This clonotype came up many times. The V gene is TRBV15, the J gene TRBJ1-5; perhaps TRBD1 as D (6 bases). V lost 0 bases to trimming and J lost 7 bases, with 13 bases between them. Germline lookup yields CDR1 LNHNV and CDR2 YYDKDF (reference sequence). The length of the CDR3 is 15 residues. CDR3 residues: CATSRDRGGGQPQHF. CDR3 coding DNA: TGTGCCACCAGCAGAGATAGGGGGGGCGGGCAGCCCCAGCATTTT.

This clonotype was seen only a few times. The chain links TRBV12-3 or TRBV12-4 to TRBJ2-2, with D uncertain. The V end was cut by 1 base, the J end by 10 bases, with 7 bases between. The CDR3 is 12 residues long. CDR3 region: CASSLVDLELFF. The DNA of the CDR3 is TGTGCCAGCAGTTTAGTGGACCTGGAGCTGTTTTTT.

The V and J genes are TRBV18 and TRBJ2-3; D unclear. The CDR3 is 13 residues long. Per the germline V gene, CDR1 is KGHSH and CDR2 is LQKENI. V lost 2 bases and J lost 2, with 5 bases in between. The CDR3 protein is CASSPVHTDTQYF. DNA of the CDR3: TGTGCCAGCTCACCAGTACACACAGATACGCAGTATTTT.

This clonotype was counted only a few times. The rearrangement joins TRBV15 to TRBJ2-4, with 9 bases that match TRBD2. V lost 1 base, J lost 1 base, and 5 bases stayed unmatched. Germline V gene sequence: CDR1 LNHNV, CDR2 YYDKDF (reference sequence). CDR3 length equals 17 residues. CDR3 sequence reads: CATSRVGGGAAKNIQYF. For the CDR3, the DNA is TGTGCCACCAGCAGAGTGGGCGGGGGGGCCGCCAAAAACATTCAGTACTTC.

This clonotype has ten or more counts. This sequence joins TRBV7-2 and TRBJ2-7; 9 nucleotides match TRBD2. Trimming removed 5 bases from V and 1 base from J; junction bases left unmatched: 6. The CDR3 totals 15 residues. CDR1 and CDR2 (germline): SGHTA, FQGNSA. The CDR3 sequence: CASSEGLATSYEQYF. The CDR3 bases are TGTGCCAGCAGCGAGGGACTAGCTACTTCCTACGAGCAGTACTTC.

Points on this clonotype: It may be a read error: a sequence one base away is much more abundant. V usage is TRBV28 and J usage is TRBJ2-7; tentative D call: TRBD2 (5 bases). CDR1 is MDHEN and CDR2 is SYDVKM in the germline V gene. The CDR3 covers 16 residues. V was cut by 3 bases and J by 3 bases, with 18 bases left in between. The CDR3 nucleotides read TGTGCCAGCAGTTTCGTCTCCAGCGGTGTGATCTACGAGCAGTACTTC. Encoded protein: CASSFVSSGVIYEQYF. The entire variable domain, with the rest obtained from reference TRBV28 and TRBJ2-7, is as follows: DVKVTQSSRYLVKRTGEKVFLECVQDMDHENMFWYRQDPGLGLRLIYFSYDVKMKEKGDIPEGYSVSREKKERFSLILESASTNQTSMYLCASSFVSSGVIYEQYFGPGTRLTVT.

This clonotype was counted between two and nine times. The chain is built from TRBV29-1 and TRBJ2-5; perhaps TRBD2 as D (7 bases). Germline CDR1 and CDR2: SQVTM and ANQGSEA. Deletions cut 3 bases from V and 5 bases from J, with 13 bases between. The CDR3 extends over 13 amino acids. CDR3 sequence reads: CSVDAGARETQYF. CDR3 nucleotides: TGCAGCGTTGACGCGGGGGCGCGGGAGACCCAGTACTTC.

This clonotype turned up a few times. The chain combines TRBV6-1 with TRBJ2-1; 7 bases agree with TRBD2. Losses at the gene ends were 7 bases for V and 5 bases for J; bases not matched to a gene: 11. Germline V gene sequence: CDR1 MNHNS, CDR2 SASEGT. This CDR3 contains 15 residues. In nucleotides, the CDR3 is TGTGCCAGCACCGTTGAGGGAGGGGAAAACAATGAGCAGTTCTTC. Residues: CASTVEGGENNEQFF.

This clonotype has a handful of counts. This chain links TRBV9 with TRBJ1-5; D is possibly TRBD1 (6 bases). Germline CDR1 SGDLS, CDR2 YYNGEE. This CDR3 has 14 residues. Between the trimmed V and J ends, which lost 0 bases and 2 bases, there was a span of 6 bases. This chain's CDR3 is CASSVAGGNQPQHF. CDR3 in DNA: TGTGCCAGCAGCGTAGCAGGGGGCAATCAGCCCCAGCATTTT.

This clonotype was counted a few times. The chain employs TRBV4-3 and TRBJ2-7; 7 bases map to TRBD1. The CDR3 spans 16 residues. Germline-derived CDR1 and CDR2 are LGHNA and YSLEER. Unmatched junction bases numbered 11, after V lost 0 bases and J lost 6 bases. CDR3 amino acids: CASSQDFGDRPFEQYF. The CDR3 DNA sequence: TGCGCCAGCAGCCAAGATTTTGGGGACAGACCGTTCGAGCAGTACTTC.

The genes are TRBV20-1 and TRBJ2-7, with 9 nucleotides matching TRBD2. The CDR3 spans 12 residues. The germline CDR1 and CDR2 sequences are DFQATT and SNEGSKA (reference sequence). Trimming removed 5 bases from V and 5 bases from J; junction bases left unmatched: 4. DNA of the CDR3: TGCAGTGCTTTAAGCGGGAGGAACGAGCAGTACTTC. Translated: CSALSGRNEQYF.

In regard to this clonotype: A much larger clone differs by one base, so this may be a read error. V usage is TRBV10-3 and J usage is TRBJ2-3, with D perhaps TRBD2 (6 bases). V dropped 4 bases and J dropped 4 bases, with 12 bases sitting between them. This CDR3 spans 14 amino acids. Germline V gene data show CDR1 as ENHRY and CDR2 as SYGVKD. The CDR3 coding sequence is TGTGCCATCAGTGCTATGGCTAGCGCAGATACGCAGTATTTT. This encodes CAISAMASADTQYF.

This clonotype occurred a few times. J is TRBJ1-3 and V is TRBV21-1. TRBV21-1 is a recognized pseudogene. This CDR3 contains 20 residues. CDR3 in DNA: TGTGCCAGCAGCAAGTCAGAGAATCTTTTGGGGAAACACTCTGGAAACACCATATATTTT. Encoded protein: CASSKSENLLGKHSGNTIYF.

This clonotype appeared many times. V gene TRBV12-3 or TRBV12-4 combines with J gene TRBJ2-3; TRBD2 matches at 9 bases. The CDR3 consists of 14 residues. Here the CDR3 reads CATRRGGNTDTQYF. The DNA of the CDR3 is TGTGCGACGAGGCGGGGGGGCAACACAGATACGCAGTATTTT.